Shown below are 23 T cell receptor beta chains from a single sample sequenced in a study of blood T cell repertoires in COVID-19. The assay was immunoSEQ multiplex PCR, and TCRdb's table has in-frame clones only and misses some. There are fewer than 300,000 clones in the sample; around 85% occur only once, and roughly 0.87% lies in the top ten. Source material: peripheral blood. The receptor set was obtained from a human donor with COVID-19, enrolled during active disease. The donor label of this sample is uncertain.

This clone was found a few times. Here the CDR3 DNA reads TGTGCCAGCAGCGTAGCCGGGGCTAACTATGGCTACACCTTC. Translation: CASSVAGANYGYTF. The chain is built from TRBV9 and TRBJ1-2; D remains ambiguous. From germline, CDR1 is SGDLS and CDR2 YYNGEE. V lost 0 bases and J 0 bases, leaving 6 bases between the germline ends. The CDR3 spans 14 residues.

This clone was detected once. The J gene is TRBJ2-1, the V gene TRBV25-1, with 7 bases fitting TRBD1. The CDR3 runs to 13 residues. Germline V gene sequence: CDR1 MGHDK, CDR2 SYGVNS. The V segment lost 6 bases and the J segment 8 bases; nucleotides outside the gene matches: 7. In nucleotides, the CDR3 is TGTGCCAGCAGAGTCACAGGGGTGGATGAGCAGTTCTTC. Protein sequence: CASRVTGVDEQFF.

Only a few counts were recorded for this clone. The chain links TRBV7-9 to TRBJ2-1, with TRBD1 as a possible D gene (5 bases). CDR1 is SEHNR and CDR2 is FQNEAQ in the germline V gene (reference sequence). CDR3 length: 13 residues. V lost 0 bases and J lost 9, with 9 bases in between. CDR3 DNA: TGTGCCAGCAGCTTAGCGGGGCTGGTTGAGCAGTTCTTC. Translated, it gives CASSLAGLVEQFF. The whole variable domain, filled in from reference TRBV7-9 and TRBJ2-1, reads DTGVSQNPRHKITKRGQNVTFRCDPISEHNRLYWYRQTLGQGPEFLTYFQNEAQLEKSRLLSDRFSAERPKGSFSTLEIQRTEQGDSAMYLCASSLAGLVEQFFGPGTRLTVL.

The V and J genes are TRBV18 and TRBJ2-3; no definite D call. Per the germline V gene, CDR1 is KGHSH and CDR2 is LQKENI. The CDR3 totals 14 residues. The V gene lost 0 bases and the J gene lost 0 bases, with 4 bases spanning the gap. CDR3 protein: CASSPPASTDTQYF. In DNA, the CDR3 is TGTGCCAGCTCACCACCAGCCAGCACAGATACGCAGTATTTT.

The chain couples TRBV6-2 or TRBV6-3 to TRBJ2-3; 9 positions match TRBD2. Trimming took 6 bases from V and 2 from J; bases not matched to a gene: 6. The CDR3 spans 15 residues. Germline V gene sequence: CDR1 MNHEY, CDR2 SVGEGT. The CDR3 sequence: CASSLGLANTDTQYF. The CDR3 nucleotides are TGTGCCAGCAGCTTGGGACTAGCAAACACAGATACGCAGTATTTT.

V usage is TRBV11-3 and J usage is TRBJ2-1; D perhaps matches TRBD2 (6 bases). Trimming removed 4 bases at V and 4 bases at J, with 17 bases between. CDR1 and CDR2 from the germline V gene are SGHNT and YENEEA. The CDR3 spans 16 residues. In nucleotides, the CDR3 is TGTGCCAGCAGCTCCCGTAGCGGCATTAATTACAATGAGCAGTTCTTC. Translating it yields CASSSRSGINYNEQFF.

This sequence joins TRBV6-6 and TRBJ1-2; D possibly corresponds to TRBD1 (5 bases). Trimming pared 6 bases from V and 4 bases from J, leaving 6 bases between. The CDR3 is 11 amino acids. Germline V CDR1 and CDR2: MNHNY, SVGAGI (reference sequence). CDR3 protein: CASSDSYGYTF. The DNA of the CDR3 is TGTGCCAGCAGCGACAGCTATGGCTACACCTTC.

This CDR3 reads CASSPGGNTEAFF. The CDR3 region has the DNA TGTGCCAGCAGCCCGGGGGGGAACACTGAAGCTTTCTTT. This chain joins TRBV11-3 and TRBJ1-1, with a weak D call TRBD1 (5 bases). The germline CDR1 and CDR2 sequences are SGHNT and YENEEA. This CDR3 is 13 amino acids long. V gave up 5 bases and J gave up 1 base, with 8 bases separating them.

This chain joins TRBV9 and TRBJ1-3, with 8 bases that match TRBD1. Per germline, CDR1 SGDLS and CDR2 YYNGEE. V lost 4 bases and J lost 3; bases outside the gene matches: 12. This CDR3 has 17 amino acids. The CDR3 sequence is CASSPGTGPRSGNTIYF. The CDR3 DNA follows: TGTGCCAGCAGCCCGGGGACAGGCCCCCGGAGTGGAAACACCATATATTTT.

The rearrangement uses TRBV7-9 and TRBJ1-6; 8 positions match TRBD1. Germline lookup yields CDR1 SEHNR and CDR2 FQNEAQ (reference sequence). The V segment lost 5 bases and the J segment 9 bases; nucleotides outside the gene matches: 6. The CDR3 sequence is 14 residues long. CDR3 DNA sequence: TGTGCCAGCAGCGCGACAGGGGAGACTTCACCCCTCCACTTT. Amino acids: CASSATGETSPLHF.

The V call is TRBV19, the J call TRBJ1-2, with D unclear. Trimming cost V 11 bases and J 2 bases, with 12 bases left between them. Germline V gives CDR1 LNHDA, CDR2 SQIVND (reference sequence). CDR3 length equals 12 residues. The DNA for the CDR3 is TGTGCCTCAAGCGGGCAGAACTATGGCTACACCTTC. This gives the protein CASSGQNYGYTF.

This chain links TRBV7-3 with TRBJ2-5; TRBD2 aligns across 9 bases. Trimming took 1 base from V and 5 from J; bases not matched to a gene: 8. Germline V lookup: CDR1 SGHTA, CDR2 FQGTGA. The CDR3 runs 16 residues. This chain's CDR3 is CASSLKAGGRVETQYF. For the CDR3, the DNA is TGTGCCAGCAGCTTAAAGGCTGGCGGGAGGGTGGAGACCCAGTACTTC.

This clone was counted between two and nine times. The rearrangement links TRBV2 to TRBJ1-5, with 10 bases matching TRBD1. The CDR3 contains 17 residues. Germline V gives CDR1 SNHLY, CDR2 FYNNEI. Unmatched junction bases numbered 13, after V lost 6 bases and J lost 5 bases. The CDR3 region has the DNA TGTGCCAGCAGAGCGCCGGGACAGGGGCTTTTGTATCAGCCCCAGCATTTT. It yields the protein CASRAPGQGLLYQPQHF.

The J gene is TRBJ1-2, the V gene TRBV27, with TRBD1 matching 7 bases. CDR3 length: 15 amino acids. CDR1 is MNHEY and CDR2 is SMNVEV in the germline V gene (reference sequence). V trimming: 0 bases; J trimming: 2 bases; junction bases outside the gene matches: 3. This chain's CDR3 is CASSLSLTGNYGYTF. The CDR3 DNA reads as TGTGCCAGCAGTTTATCTTTGACAGGGAACTATGGCTACACCTTC.

The chain uses TRBV28 and TRBJ2-5; possible D gene TRBD2, 6 bases. Germline CDR1 MDHEN, CDR2 SYDVKM. Trimming shortened V by 6 bases and J by 2 bases, and 16 bases separated the two germline ends. The CDR3 extends over 15 amino acids. CDR3 nucleotide sequence: TGTGCCAGCAGGGAGGGGAGGATTAGGCAAGAGACCCAGTACTTC. Encoded protein: CASREGRIRQETQYF.

The V and J genes are TRBV30 and TRBJ1-2, with no clear D. This CDR3 is 14 amino acids long. CDR1 is GTSNPN and CDR2 is SVGIG in the germline V gene (reference sequence). The V and J ends lost 0 bases and 12 bases respectively, with 20 bases between them. The CDR3 here is CAWSVPGRPRGDTF. Here the CDR3 DNA reads TGTGCCTGGAGTGTTCCAGGACGGCCGCGCGGGGACACCTTC.

In this sample, this clone turned up once. V gene TRBV5-5 combines with J gene TRBJ2-2; 7 bases map to TRBD2. The CDR3 has 16 amino acids. V was clipped by 5 bases and J by 1 base; unmatched bases: 8. Germline CDR1 is SGHKS and CDR2 is YYEKEE (reference sequence). CDR3 nucleotide sequence: TGTGCCAGCAGGACGGGGGGACTCGGGAACACCGGGGAGCTGTTTTTT. It is translated as CASRTGGLGNTGELFF. The full variable domain, completed using reference TRBV5-5 and TRBJ2-2, is DAGVTQSPTHLIKTRGQQVTLRCSPISGHKSVSWYQQVLGQGPQFIFQYYEKEERGRGNFPDRFSARQFPNYSSELNVNALLLGDSALYLCASRTGGLGNTGELFFGEGSRLTVL.

This chain uses TRBV10-1 with TRBJ2-5; 7 positions match TRBD1. There are 13 residues in the CDR3. Germline V CDR1 and CDR2: WNHNN, SYGVQD (reference sequence). V shed 6 bases and J 6 bases; nucleotides not matched to a gene: 7. As DNA, the CDR3 is TGCGCCAGCAGGTACCGGGACAGTAAGACCCAGTACTTC. Protein: CASRYRDSKTQYF.

This chain joins TRBV2 and TRBJ1-1, with 10 positions matching TRBD1. J lost 1 base, V lost 7 bases, and 9 bases had no gene match. Germline V lookup: CDR1 SNHLY, CDR2 FYNNEI. The CDR3 loop spans 16 amino acids. The CDR3 nucleotides are TGTGCCAGCAACAGAATGACAGGGGGCACGAACACTGAAGCTTTCTTT. Translating gives CASNRMTGGTNTEAFF.

This clone was seen at least ten times. The chain links TRBV6-5 to TRBJ1-2; D call uncertain. Germline CDR1 MNHEY, CDR2 SVGAGI. With 2 bases removed from V and 4 bases from J, the gap between germline ends came to 8 bases. This CDR3 has 13 amino acids. The CDR3 spells CASSYAPGYGYTF. CDR3 DNA: TGTGCCAGCAGTTACGCCCCGGGCTATGGCTACACCTTC.

This chain links TRBV7-2 with TRBJ2-2, with 10 positions matching TRBD1. CDR1 and CDR2 (germline): SGHTA, FQGNSA. This CDR3 is built from 18 residues. V gave up 1 base and J gave up 5 bases; unmatched junction bases: 10. CDR3 protein: CASSLVPGQGRKTGELFF. The DNA for the CDR3 is TGTGCCAGCAGCTTAGTCCCGGGACAGGGGAGGAAGACCGGGGAGCTGTTTTTT.

The V call is TRBV10-3, the J call TRBJ1-2; 9 positions match TRBD1. The germline CDR1 and CDR2 sequences are ENHRY and SYGVKD. The CDR3 spans 15 residues. V shed 2 bases, J shed 6 bases, and the junction held 7 bases outside the gene matches. CDR3 sequence reads: CAISEGTGIDNGYTF. The CDR3 DNA sequence: TGTGCCATCAGTGAGGGGACAGGGATAGATAATGGCTACACCTTC.

The CDR3, as DNA: TGTGCCAGCAGTTACTCGAATCGGGTGACTGAAGCTTTCTTT. It translates to CASSYSNRVTEAFF. This chain uses TRBV6-5 with TRBJ1-1; D is uncertain. This CDR3 is built from 14 residues. V gave up 0 bases and J gave up 5 bases, with 10 bases separating them. CDR1 is MNHEY, CDR2 SVGAGI, per germline.